This TCR beta chain was sequenced in a study of chemoradiotherapy in HPV16-positive cancers. Profiled with immunoSEQ multiplex PCR; TCRdb holds only in-frame clones, not every one. The table lists 650 to 900 clones, more than 80% of them singletons, with around an eighth in the top ten. This clone was detected once. Trimming removed 3 bases at V and 3 bases at J, with 9 bases between. Germline V CDR1 and CDR2: GTSNPN, SVGIG (reference sequence). The CDR3 is 13 amino acids. Sequenced here: tumor tissue, sampled from a patient who underwent chemoradiotherapy. The chain joins TRBV30 to TRBJ2-1; no clear D gene. The receptor was isolated from a human donor with HPV-associated anogenital cancer. This CDR3 is CAWRYGVYNEQFF. DNA of the CDR3: TGTGCCTGGAGATACGGAGTCTACAATGAGCAGTTCTTC.